This TCR beta chain was recovered during a study of shared clonotypes between healthy human individuals. Study background: Two women and a few men aged 18 to 49 served as donors. Overall study results and limits: The sampled material consisted only of blood, and tissue repertoires are likely to differ. Around 5.4% of naive CD4 clonotypes were common to a few donors.

Per the germline V gene, CDR1 is SGDLS and CDR2 is YYNGEE. The CDR3 is made up of 17 amino acids. The ends lost 0 bases at V and 5 bases at J; junction bases unmatched: 8. This clone was recorded once. The antigen remains undetermined. Deep level was the assay's run setting. TCRdb's table, derived via immunoSEQ multiplex PCR, lists solely in-frame clones and lacks some. The sample contains millions of clones, more than 80% of which appear only once. The sequence came from a man younger than 30 in good health. Sequencing input: naive CD4+ T cells sorted from blood. Subset described: CD45RA+ positively selected. The V and J genes are TRBV9 and TRBJ2-1; 10 nucleotides align to TRBD2. The chain's CDR3 is CASSVGSGTSEHNEQFF. Here the CDR3 DNA reads TGTGCCAGCAGCGTAGGATCCGGGACTAGCGAACACAATGAGCAGTTCTTC. Supplemented by reference TRBV9 and TRBJ2-1, the full variable domain reads DSGVTQTPKHLITATGQRVTLRCSPRSGDLSVYWYQQSLDQGLQFLIQYYNGEERAKGNILERFSAQQFPDLHSELNLSSLELGDSALYFCASSVGSGTSEHNEQFFGPGTRLTVL.